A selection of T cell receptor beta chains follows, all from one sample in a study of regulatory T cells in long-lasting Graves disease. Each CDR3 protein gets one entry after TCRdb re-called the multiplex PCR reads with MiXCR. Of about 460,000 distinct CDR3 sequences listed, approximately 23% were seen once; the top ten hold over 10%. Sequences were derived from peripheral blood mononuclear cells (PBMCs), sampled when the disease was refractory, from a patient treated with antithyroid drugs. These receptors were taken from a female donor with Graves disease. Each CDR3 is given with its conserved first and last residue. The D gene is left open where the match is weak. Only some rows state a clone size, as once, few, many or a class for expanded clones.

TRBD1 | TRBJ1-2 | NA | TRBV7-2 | CAGRDRGPDYGYTF | TGTGCCGGCCGGGACAGGGGGCCCGATTATGGCTACACCTTC
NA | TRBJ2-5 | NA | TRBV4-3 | CASSQDMGLESTQYF | TGCGCCAGCAGCCAAGATATGGGCCTGGAGTCGACCCAATACTTC
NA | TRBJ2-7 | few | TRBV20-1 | CSANTGNSYEQYF | TGCAGTGCCAACACCGGGAACTCCTACGAGCAGTACTTC
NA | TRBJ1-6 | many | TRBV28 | CASSYIRESPLHF | TGTGCCAGCAGCTATATAAGGGAATCACCCCTCCACTTT
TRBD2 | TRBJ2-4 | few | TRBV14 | CASSPRTSGSSTQYF | TGTGCCAGCAGCCCGCGGACTAGCGGGAGTTCAACCCAGTACTTC
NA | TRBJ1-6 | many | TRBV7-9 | CASSLSPEDSPLHF | TGTGCCAGCAGCTTATCTCCGGAGGATTCACCCCTCCACTTT
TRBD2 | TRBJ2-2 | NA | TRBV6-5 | CASSYSPWTSGRAEVTGELFF | TGTGCCAGCAGTTACTCTCCCTGGACTAGCGGGAGGGCTGAGGTCACCGGGGAGCTGTTTTTT
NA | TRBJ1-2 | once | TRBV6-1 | CASSTFTNYGYTF | TGTGCCAGCAGTACCTTTACAAACTATGGCTACACCTTC
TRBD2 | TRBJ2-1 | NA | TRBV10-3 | CAISGTSGRWGYNEQFF | TGTGCCATCAGTGGGACTAGCGGGAGGTGGGGGTACAATGAGCAGTTCTTC
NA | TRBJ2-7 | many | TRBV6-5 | CASSLGRGSSYEQYF | TGTGCCAGCAGTTTGGGTCGGGGGTCGAGCTACGAGCAGTACTTC
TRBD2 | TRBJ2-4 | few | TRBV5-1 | CASSSGTTGNIQYF | TGCGCCAGCAGCTCGGGGACTACGGGAAACATTCAGTACTTC
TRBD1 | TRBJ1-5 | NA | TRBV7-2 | CASSSTGVIVQPQHF | TGTGCCAGCAGCTCAACAGGGGTTATAGTTCAGCCCCAGCATTTT
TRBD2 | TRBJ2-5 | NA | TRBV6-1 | CASWVAGQETQYF | TGTGCCAGCTGGGTAGCGGGCCAAGAGACCCAGTACTTC
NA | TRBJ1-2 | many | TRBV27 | CASSSSRVQGPVLDGYTF | NA
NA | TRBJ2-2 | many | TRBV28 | CASSLSGALTGELFF | TGTGCCAGCAGTTTATCGGGGGCGCTCACCGGGGAGCTGTTTTTT
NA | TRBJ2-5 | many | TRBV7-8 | CASSLARAGTFPEETQYF | TGTGCCAGCAGCTTGGCCCGGGCGGGAACCTTTCCTGAAGAGACCCAGTACTTC
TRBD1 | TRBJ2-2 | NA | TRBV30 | CAWSVRRQGHGELFF | TGTGCCTGGAGTGTACGGAGACAGGGGCACGGGGAGCTGTTTTTT
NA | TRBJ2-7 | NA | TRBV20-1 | CSAMWHGTTYEQYF | TGCAGTGCTATGTGGCATGGGACGACCTACGAGCAGTACTTC
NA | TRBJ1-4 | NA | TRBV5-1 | CASSYDTAGEKLFF | TGCGCCAGCAGCTACGACACGGCGGGGGAAAAACTGTTTTTT